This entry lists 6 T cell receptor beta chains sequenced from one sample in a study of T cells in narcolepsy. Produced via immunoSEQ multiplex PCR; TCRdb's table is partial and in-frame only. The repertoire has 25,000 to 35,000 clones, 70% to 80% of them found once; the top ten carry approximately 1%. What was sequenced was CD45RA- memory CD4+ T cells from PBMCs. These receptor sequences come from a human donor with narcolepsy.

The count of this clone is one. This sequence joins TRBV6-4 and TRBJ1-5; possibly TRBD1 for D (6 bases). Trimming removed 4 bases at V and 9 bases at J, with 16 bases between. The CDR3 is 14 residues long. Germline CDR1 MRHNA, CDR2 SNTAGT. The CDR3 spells CASSVYRESSPQHF. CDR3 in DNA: TGTGCCAGCAGTGTTTACAGGGAGAGCTCGCCCCAGCATTTT.

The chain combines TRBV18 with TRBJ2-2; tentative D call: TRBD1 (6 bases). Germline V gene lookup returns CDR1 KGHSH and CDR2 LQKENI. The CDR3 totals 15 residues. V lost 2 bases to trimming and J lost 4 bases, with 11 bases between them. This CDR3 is CASSPSRGTTGELFF. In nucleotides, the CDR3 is TGTGCCAGCTCACCATCCAGGGGTACCACCGGGGAGCTGTTTTTT.

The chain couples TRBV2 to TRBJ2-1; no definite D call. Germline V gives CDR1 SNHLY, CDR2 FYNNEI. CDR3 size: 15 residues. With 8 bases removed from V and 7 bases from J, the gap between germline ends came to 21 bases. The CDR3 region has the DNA TGTGCCAGCGGAGTCTGGACGGAACCACGGAATGAGCAGTTCTTC. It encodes CASGVWTEPRNEQFF.

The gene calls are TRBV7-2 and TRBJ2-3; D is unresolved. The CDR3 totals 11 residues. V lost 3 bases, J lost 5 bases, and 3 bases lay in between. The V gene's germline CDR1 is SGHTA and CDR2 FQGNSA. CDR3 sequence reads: CASSFKDTQYF. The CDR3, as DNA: TGTGCCAGCAGCTTCAAAGATACGCAGTATTTT.

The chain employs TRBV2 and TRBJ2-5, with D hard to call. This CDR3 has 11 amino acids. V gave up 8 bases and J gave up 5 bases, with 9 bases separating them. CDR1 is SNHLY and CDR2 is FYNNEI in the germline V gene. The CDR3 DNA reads TGTGCCAGCGTATTAGTGGAGACCCAGTACTTC. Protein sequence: CASVLVETQYF.

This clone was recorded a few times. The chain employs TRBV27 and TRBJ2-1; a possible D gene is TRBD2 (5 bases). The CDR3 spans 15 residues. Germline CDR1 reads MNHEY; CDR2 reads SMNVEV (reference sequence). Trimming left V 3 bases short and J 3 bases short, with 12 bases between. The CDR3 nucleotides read TGTGCCAGCAGTTTGTCTAGCCCCCTCTACAATGAGCAGTTCTTC. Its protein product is CASSLSSPLYNEQFF.